This TCR beta chain was sequenced in a study of PD-L1 blockade in urothelial cancer. As for the study in general: The year 2014 saw patients start atezolizumab, 1,200 mg intravenously every 3 weeks. Each participant's history included 0 to 3 prior chemotherapy regimens.

The sample's time point: pretreatment peripheral blood. Assay used: immunoSEQ multiplex PCR; TCRdb lists only in-frame clones, some missing. Of roughly 51,000 clones listed, 79% are singletons. The CDR3 spans 13 residues. V was cut by 6 bases and J by 8 bases, with 13 bases left in between. Per the germline V gene, CDR1 is ENHRY and CDR2 is SYGVKD. This clone was found a few times. The receptor's source is a man aged 70 or older with urothelial cancer. Source: PBMCs, taken around atezolizumab (anti-PD-L1) treatment. The gene calls are TRBV10-3 and TRBJ1-4; TRBD1 is a possible D gene (6 bases). CDR3 DNA: TGTGCCATCAGCGCCGAGGGGGGGGAAAAACTGTTTTTT. It specifies CAISAEGGEKLFF.